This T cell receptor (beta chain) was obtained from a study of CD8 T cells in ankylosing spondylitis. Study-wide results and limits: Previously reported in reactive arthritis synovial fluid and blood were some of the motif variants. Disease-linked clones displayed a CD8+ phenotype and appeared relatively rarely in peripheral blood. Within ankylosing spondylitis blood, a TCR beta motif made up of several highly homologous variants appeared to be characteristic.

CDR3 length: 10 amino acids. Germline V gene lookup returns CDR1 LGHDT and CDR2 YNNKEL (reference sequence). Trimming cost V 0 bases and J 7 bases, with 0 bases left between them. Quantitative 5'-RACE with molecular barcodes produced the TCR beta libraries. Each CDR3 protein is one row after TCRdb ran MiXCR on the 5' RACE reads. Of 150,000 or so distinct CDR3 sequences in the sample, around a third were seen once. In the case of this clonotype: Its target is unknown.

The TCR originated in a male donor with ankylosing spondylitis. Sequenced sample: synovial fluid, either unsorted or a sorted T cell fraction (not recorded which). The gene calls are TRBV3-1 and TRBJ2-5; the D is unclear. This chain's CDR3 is CASSQETQYF. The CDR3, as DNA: TGTGCCAGCAGCCAAGAGACCCAGTACTTC.